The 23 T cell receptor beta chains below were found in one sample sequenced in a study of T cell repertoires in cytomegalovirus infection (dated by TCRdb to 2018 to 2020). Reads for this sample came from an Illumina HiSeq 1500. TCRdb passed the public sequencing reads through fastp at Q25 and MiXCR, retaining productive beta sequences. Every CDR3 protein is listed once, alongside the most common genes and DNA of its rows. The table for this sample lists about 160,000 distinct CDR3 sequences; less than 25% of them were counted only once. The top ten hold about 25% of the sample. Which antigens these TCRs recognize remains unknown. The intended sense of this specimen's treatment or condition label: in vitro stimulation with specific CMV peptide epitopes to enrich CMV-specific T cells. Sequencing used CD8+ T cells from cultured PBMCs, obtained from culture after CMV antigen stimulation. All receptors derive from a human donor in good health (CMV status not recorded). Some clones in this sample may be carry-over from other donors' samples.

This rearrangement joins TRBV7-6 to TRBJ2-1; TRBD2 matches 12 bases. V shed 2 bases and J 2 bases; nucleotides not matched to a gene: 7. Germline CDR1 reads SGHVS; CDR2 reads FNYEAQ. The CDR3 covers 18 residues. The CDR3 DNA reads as TGTGCCAGCAGCTTACCCGGACTAGCGGGGACCCCCTACAATGAGCAGTTCTTC. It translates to CASSLPGLAGTPYNEQFF.

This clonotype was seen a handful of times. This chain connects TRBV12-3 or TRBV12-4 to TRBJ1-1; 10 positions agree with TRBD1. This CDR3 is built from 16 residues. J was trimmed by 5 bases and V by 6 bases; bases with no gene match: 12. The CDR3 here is CASSFSPGTGVTEAFF. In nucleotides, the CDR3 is TGTGCCAGCAGCTTCTCTCCAGGGACAGGGGTAACTGAAGCTTTCTTT.

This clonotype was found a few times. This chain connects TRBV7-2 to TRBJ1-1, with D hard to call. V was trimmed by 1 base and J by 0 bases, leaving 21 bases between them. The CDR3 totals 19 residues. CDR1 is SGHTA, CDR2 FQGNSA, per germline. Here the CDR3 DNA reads TGTGCCAGCAGCTTAGGGACCGTCCCCCGGCCAGCCTTGAACACTGAAGCTTTCTTT. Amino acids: CASSLGTVPRPALNTEAFF.

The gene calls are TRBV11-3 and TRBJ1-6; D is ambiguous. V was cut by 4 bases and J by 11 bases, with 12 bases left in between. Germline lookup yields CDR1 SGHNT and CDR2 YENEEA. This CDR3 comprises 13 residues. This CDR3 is CASSYSFGAPLHF. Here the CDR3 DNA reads TGTGCCAGCAGCTACTCGTTTGGGGCACCCCTCCACTTT.

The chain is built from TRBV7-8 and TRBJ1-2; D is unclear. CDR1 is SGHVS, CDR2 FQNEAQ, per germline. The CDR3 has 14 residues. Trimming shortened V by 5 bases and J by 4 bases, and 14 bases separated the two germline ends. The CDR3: CASSADGPFYGYTF. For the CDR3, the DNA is TGTGCCAGCAGCGCGGACGGTCCTTTCTATGGCTACACCTTC.

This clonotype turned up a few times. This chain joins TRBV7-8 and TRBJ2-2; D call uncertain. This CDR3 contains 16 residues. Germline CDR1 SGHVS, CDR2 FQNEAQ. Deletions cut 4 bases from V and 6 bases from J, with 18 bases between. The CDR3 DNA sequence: TGTGCCAGCAGCTCCCGTGCTGGGCAGATAGCCGGGGAGCTGTTTTTT. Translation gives CASSSRAGQIAGELFF.

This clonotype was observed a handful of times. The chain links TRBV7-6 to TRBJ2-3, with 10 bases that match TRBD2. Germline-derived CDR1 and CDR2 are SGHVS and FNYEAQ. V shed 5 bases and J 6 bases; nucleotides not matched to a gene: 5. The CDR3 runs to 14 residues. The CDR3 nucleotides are TGTGCCAGCAGCGTTAGCGGGGGGATTGATACGCAGTATTTT. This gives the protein CASSVSGGIDTQYF.

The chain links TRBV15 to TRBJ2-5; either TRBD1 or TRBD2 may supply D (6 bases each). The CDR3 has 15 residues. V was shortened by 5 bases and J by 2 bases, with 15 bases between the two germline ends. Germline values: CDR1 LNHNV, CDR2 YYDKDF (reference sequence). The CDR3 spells CATSGGGLPQETQYF. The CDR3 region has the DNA TGTGCCACCAGCGGAGGGGGGCTCCCTCAAGAGACCCAGTACTTC.

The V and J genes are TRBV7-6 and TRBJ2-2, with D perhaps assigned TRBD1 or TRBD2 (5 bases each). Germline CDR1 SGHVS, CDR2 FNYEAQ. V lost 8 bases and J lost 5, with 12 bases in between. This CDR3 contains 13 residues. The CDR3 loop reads CASGTTATGELFF. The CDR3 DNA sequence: TGTGCCAGCGGGACCACGGCTACCGGGGAGCTGTTTTTT.

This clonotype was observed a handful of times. The CDR3 loop is CASSLDGGSWPEAFF. CDR3 DNA sequence: TGTGCCAGCAGCTTGGACGGGGGTTCTTGGCCTGAAGCTTTCTTT. V usage is TRBV5-4 and J usage is TRBJ1-1, with D possibly matching TRBD1 (5 bases). V lost 0 bases and J lost 6, with 15 bases in between. Germline CDR1 SGHNT, CDR2 YYREEE (reference sequence). The CDR3 is 15 residues long.

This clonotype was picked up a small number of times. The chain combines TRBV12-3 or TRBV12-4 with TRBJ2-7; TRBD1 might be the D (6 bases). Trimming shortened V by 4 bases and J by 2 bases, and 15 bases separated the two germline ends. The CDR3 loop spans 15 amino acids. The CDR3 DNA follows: TGTGCCAGCAGTTCGACTTCGGACAGTCCCTACGAGCAGTACTTC. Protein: CASSSTSDSPYEQYF.

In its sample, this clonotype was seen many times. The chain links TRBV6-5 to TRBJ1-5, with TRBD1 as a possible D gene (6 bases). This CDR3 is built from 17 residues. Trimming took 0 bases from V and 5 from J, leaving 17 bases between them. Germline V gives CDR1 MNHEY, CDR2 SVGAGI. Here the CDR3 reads CASSYSIGQGNDQPQHF. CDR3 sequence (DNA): TGTGCCAGCAGTTACTCGATCGGGCAGGGGAATGATCAGCCCCAGCATTTT.

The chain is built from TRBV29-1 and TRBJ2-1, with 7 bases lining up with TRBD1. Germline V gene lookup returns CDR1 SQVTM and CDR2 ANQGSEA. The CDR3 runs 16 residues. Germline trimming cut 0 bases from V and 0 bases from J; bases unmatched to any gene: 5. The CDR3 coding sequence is TGCAGCGTTGAAGATCCCGACAGGGTCTCCTACAATGAGCAGTTCTTC. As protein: CSVEDPDRVSYNEQFF.

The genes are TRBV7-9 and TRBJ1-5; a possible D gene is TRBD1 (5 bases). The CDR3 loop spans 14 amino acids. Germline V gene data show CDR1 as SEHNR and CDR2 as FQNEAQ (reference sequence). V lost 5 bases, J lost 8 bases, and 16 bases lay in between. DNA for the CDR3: TGTGCCAGCAGCGACCGGGACCTAGGCAAGCCCCAGCATTTT. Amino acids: CASSDRDLGKPQHF. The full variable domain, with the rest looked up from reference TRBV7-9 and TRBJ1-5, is DTGVSQNPRHKITKRGQNVTFRCDPISEHNRLYWYRQTLGQGPEFLTYFQNEAQLEKSRLLSDRFSAERPKGSFSTLEIQRTEQGDSAMYLCASSDRDLGKPQHFGDGTRLSIL.

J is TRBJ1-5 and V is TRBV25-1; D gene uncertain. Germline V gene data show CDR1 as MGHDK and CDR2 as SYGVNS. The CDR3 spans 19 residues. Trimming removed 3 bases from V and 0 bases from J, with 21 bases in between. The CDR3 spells CASSDPTPPEGYSNQPQHF. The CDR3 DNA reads TGTGCCAGCAGTGACCCGACCCCACCCGAGGGTTATAGCAATCAGCCCCAGCATTTT.

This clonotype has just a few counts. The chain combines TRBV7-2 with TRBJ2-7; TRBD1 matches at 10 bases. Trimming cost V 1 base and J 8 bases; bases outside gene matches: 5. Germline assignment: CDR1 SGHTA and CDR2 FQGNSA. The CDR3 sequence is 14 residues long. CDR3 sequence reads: CASSLGTGGHKQYF. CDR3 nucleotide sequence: TGTGCCAGCAGCTTAGGGACAGGGGGTCACAAGCAGTACTTC.

The CDR3 coding sequence is TGTGCCAGCAGCCCCTACCCACGCAAGAGCTCCTACAATGAGCAGTTCTTC. Translation gives CASSPYPRKSSYNEQFF. The rearrangement joins TRBV7-9 to TRBJ2-1; D not resolved. CDR1 and CDR2 (germline): SEHNR, FQNEAQ (reference sequence). This CDR3 region has 17 residues. Trimming cost V 5 bases and J 0 bases, with 17 bases left between them. Full variable domain (rest looked up from reference TRBV7-9 and TRBJ2-1): DTGVSQNPRHKITKRGQNVTFRCDPISEHNRLYWYRQTLGQGPEFLTYFQNEAQLEKSRLLSDRFSAERPKGSFSTLEIQRTEQGDSAMYLCASSPYPRKSSYNEQFFGPGTRLTVL.

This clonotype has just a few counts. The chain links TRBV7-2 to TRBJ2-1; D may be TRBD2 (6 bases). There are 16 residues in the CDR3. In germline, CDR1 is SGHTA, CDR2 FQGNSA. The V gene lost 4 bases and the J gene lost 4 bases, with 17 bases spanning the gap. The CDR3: CASSSRTGTYYNEQFF. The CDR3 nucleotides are TGTGCCAGCAGCTCCCGAACCGGGACTTATTACAATGAGCAGTTCTTC.

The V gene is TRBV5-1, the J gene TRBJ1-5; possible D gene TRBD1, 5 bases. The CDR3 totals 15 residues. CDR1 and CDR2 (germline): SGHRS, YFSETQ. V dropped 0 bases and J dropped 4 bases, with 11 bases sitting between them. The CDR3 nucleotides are TGCGCCAGCAGCTTGGAAGGGGTCCTTAATCAGCCCCAGCATTTT. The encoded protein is CASSLEGVLNQPQHF.

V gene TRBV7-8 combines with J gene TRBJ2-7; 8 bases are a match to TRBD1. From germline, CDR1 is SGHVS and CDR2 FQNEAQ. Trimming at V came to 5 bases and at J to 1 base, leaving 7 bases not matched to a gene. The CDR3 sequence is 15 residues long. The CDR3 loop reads CASSTRTGLSYEQYF. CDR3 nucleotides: TGTGCCAGCAGCACGCGGACAGGGCTATCCTACGAGCAGTACTTC.

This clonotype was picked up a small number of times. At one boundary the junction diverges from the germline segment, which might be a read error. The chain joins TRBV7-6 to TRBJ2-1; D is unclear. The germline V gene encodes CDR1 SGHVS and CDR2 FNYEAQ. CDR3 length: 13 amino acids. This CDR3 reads CASSLTAYNEQFF. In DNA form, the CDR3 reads TGTGCCAGCAGCCTCACTGCCTATAATGAGCAGTTCTTC.

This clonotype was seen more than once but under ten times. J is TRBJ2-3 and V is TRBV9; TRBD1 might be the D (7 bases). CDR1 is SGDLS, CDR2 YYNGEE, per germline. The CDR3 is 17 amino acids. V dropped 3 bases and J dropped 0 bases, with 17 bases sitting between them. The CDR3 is CASSAPPGGTSTDTQYF. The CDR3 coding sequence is TGTGCCAGCAGCGCCCCCCCAGGGGGGACAAGCACAGATACGCAGTATTTT.

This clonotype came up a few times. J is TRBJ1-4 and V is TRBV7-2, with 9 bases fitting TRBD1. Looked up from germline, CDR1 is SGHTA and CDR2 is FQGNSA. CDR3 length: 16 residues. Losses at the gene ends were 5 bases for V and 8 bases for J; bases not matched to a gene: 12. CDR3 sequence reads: CASSLNRGLREEKLFF. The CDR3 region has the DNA TGTGCCAGCAGCCTCAACAGGGGGCTGAGAGAGGAAAAACTGTTTTTT.